This T cell receptor (beta chain) was sequenced for a study of blood T cells in healthy people across ages. The extraction recovered at least 5.5 micrograms of total RNA per sample. The second PCR ran 7 to 11 cycles with a sample-barcoded 5' primer and J-beta primers. MiXCR was run by TCRdb on the 5' RACE reads, yielding one entry per CDR3 protein. The profile shows about 1.8 million distinct CDR3 sequences, less than 50% of them singletons. The CDR3 is made up of 13 amino acids. Germline CDR1 reads MNHEY; CDR2 reads SMNVEV (reference sequence). Sequenced input: blood. This rearrangement joins TRBV27 to TRBJ2-4; D is possibly TRBD2 (5 bases). The DNA end is a closer match to TRBJ2-7, so the J assignment may be wrong. This receptor was taken from a woman aged 40-49 years in good health. CDR3 nucleotides: TGTGCCAGCAGTCCTAGCTCCGAATTCGAGCAGTACTTC. Translated: CASSPSSEFEQYF.